This is a list of T cell receptor beta chains from one sample in a study of T-cell reconstitution after alpha-beta-depleted transplantation in children. TCRdb analysed the PCR reads with MiXCR anew, one entry per CDR3 protein. The sample records under 100,000 distinct CDR3 sequences, around 16% being singletons. Source: PBMCs, mostly from graft donor cells, taken 180 days after TCRalphabeta/CD19-depleted stem cell transplant. The receptors here all came from a male patient aged 2 to 10 who had a stem cell transplant for acute lymphoblastic leukemia, so the T cells may come from the graft donor. The CDR3 runs from the conserved cysteine through the conserved F or W. A D gene is named only where the DNA matches it firmly. The size of a clone is reported for some rows only, either as once, few or many, or as a class for expanded clones.

v_gene	j_gene	d_gene	abundance	CDR3nt	CDR3aa
TRBV5-1	TRBJ2-7	TRBD2	few	TGCGCCAGCAGCTTGAGGGCGGGAGGCCCTCTCCGGGAGCAGTACTTC	CASSLRAGGPLREQYF
TRBV5-6	TRBJ2-4	.	.	TGTGCCAGCAGCTGGGAAAAAAACATTCAGTACTTC	CASSWEKNIQYF
TRBV20-1	TRBJ2-1	TRBD2	few	TGCAGTGCTATTTTTCCTAGCGGGAGAGGTTACAATGAGCAGTTCTTC	CSAIFPSGRGYNEQFF
TRBV2	TRBJ1-5	.	.	TGTGCCAGCAGTGATGCTCCAGGGCTACCCGATCAGCCCCAGCATTTT	CASSDAPGLPDQPQHF
TRBV7-9	TRBJ1-6	TRBD1	.	TGTGCCAGCAGCTTAGCGGACAGGGGAATACGGAATTCACCCCTCCACTTT	CASSLADRGIRNSPLHF
TRBV20-1	TRBJ1-1	.	.	TGCAGTGCTAACCGACAGGCTGGCACTGAAGCTTTCTTT	CSANRQAGTEAFF
TRBV30	TRBJ2-7	TRBD1	.	TGTGCCTGGAGCGGACAGGGTTTCTACGAGCAGTACTTC	CAWSGQGFYEQYF
TRBV4-2	TRBJ2-5	TRBD2	many	TGTGCCAGCAGCCAAGTCGGCCCCGGACTAGGGTCTGAAGAGACCCAGTACTTC	CASSQVGPGLGSEETQYF
TRBV10-1	TRBJ1-6	.	.	TGCGCCAGCACCGGGTCGGGGGATGGTAATTCACCCCTCCACTTT	CASTGSGDGNSPLHF
TRBV18	TRBJ2-1	TRBD2	few	TGTGCCAGCTCACCAATGGGCGGGGGCTACAATGAGCAGTTCTTC	CASSPMGGGYNEQFF
TRBV2	TRBJ2-1	.	many	TGTGCCAGCAGCCTAGCCAGGTTTAGCTCCTACAATGAGCAGTTCTTC	CASSLARFSSYNEQFF
TRBV7-8	TRBJ2-1	.	few	TGTGCCAGCAGCCCCCGTCCAGACAATGAGCAGTTCTTC	CASSPRPDNEQFF
TRBV7-2	TRBJ2-3	TRBD1	few	TGTGCCAGCAGCTTGGGAAGGGGGCAGGGAGATACGCAGTATTTT	CASSLGRGQGDTQYF
TRBV7-9	TRBJ1-5	.	.	TGTGCCAGCAGCCTCGGCGCGCAGGGCAATCAGCCCCAGCATTTT	CASSLGAQGNQPQHF
TRBV29-1	TRBJ2-7	TRBD1	few	TGCAGCGTTGCCCCTGGGACAGGGGTCTACGAGCAGTACTTC	CSVAPGTGVYEQYF
TRBV7-9	TRBJ1-5	.	.	TGTGCCAGCAGCTTAGTTGGAGCGGGGCCGTTCGACCAGCCCCAGCATTTT	CASSLVGAGPFDQPQHF
TRBV20-1	TRBJ1-2	.	many	TGCAGTGCTCGGGCGGACGCCCAGGTGGGCTACACCTTC	CSARADAQVGYTF
TRBV20-1	TRBJ2-5	.	.	TGCAGTGCTACAACAGCTCTCCAAGAGACCCAGTACTTC	CSATTALQETQYF
TRBV10-3	TRBJ2-1	.	many	TGTGCCATCAGAGGGGAAGCGGAGCTCAATGAGCAGTTCTTC	CAIRGEAELNEQFF
TRBV6-2/TRBV6-3	TRBJ2-7	.	.	TGTGCCAGCAGTCAGACAGTCTACGAGCAGTACTTC	CASSQTVYEQYF
TRBV19	TRBJ2-3	TRBD1	.	TGTGCCAGTAACAGGGGGCGCACAGATACGCAGTATTTT	CASNRGRTDTQYF
TRBV18	TRBJ2-7	TRBD2	.	TGTGCCAGCTCACCAGTAGGTCCCCTAGCGGGGGACTACGAGCAGTACTTC	CASSPVGPLAGDYEQYF
TRBV5-1	TRBJ1-3	.	.	TGCGCCAGCAGCTTGGATGGCTCTGGAAACACCATATATTTT	CASSLDGSGNTIYF
TRBV5-5	TRBJ2-7	.	.	TGTGCCAGCAGCCGGGGAGCAAACAAGGAGAGGGAGCAGTACTTC	CASSRGANKEREQYF
TRBV5-6	TRBJ2-2	TRBD1	many	TGTGCCAGCAGCCCTTGGACAGGAGCGAACACCGGGGAGCTGTTTTTT	CASSPWTGANTGELFF
TRBV6-2/TRBV6-3	TRBJ2-2	.	few	TGTGCCAGCAGTTACTCGCTTCACACCGGGGAGCTGTTTTTT	CASSYSLHTGELFF
TRBV20-1	TRBJ2-3	.	few	TGCAGTGGGGCCGACTCCACAGATACGCAGTATTTT	CSGADSTDTQYF
TRBV14	TRBJ1-5	.	many	TGTGCCAGCAGCCAGACCAATTTCTCGCCCCAGCATTTT	CASSQTNFSPQHF
TRBV5-1	TRBJ2-7	.	few	TGCGCCAGCAGCCCCCGGCAGGGAACGTTGGGTGTTGCCTACGAGCAGTACTTC	CASSPRQGTLGVAYEQYF
TRBV6-6	TRBJ2-3	.	few	TGTGCCAGCAGTCCAGGACTGGCAGATACGCAGTATTTT	CASSPGLADTQYF
TRBV6-2/TRBV6-3	TRBJ2-3	TRBD2	.	TGTGCCAGCAGGGGACTAGCGGGGGTCACAGATACGCAGTATTTT	CASRGLAGVTDTQYF
TRBV10-3	TRBJ2-1	TRBD1	.	TGTGCCATCAGTGACGACAGGGGGGTCAATGAGCAGTTCTTC	CAISDDRGVNEQFF
TRBV12-3/TRBV12-4	TRBJ2-5	.	.	TGTGCCAGCAGTTTGAGAGGACAAGAGACCCAGTACTTC	CASSLRGQETQYF
TRBV12-5	TRBJ2-7	.	.	TGTGCTAGTGGTTGGCTCGGGGCCTCCTACGAGCAGTACTTC	CASGWLGASYEQYF
TRBV7-2	TRBJ1-1	TRBD1	few	TGTGCCAGCAGCAAAAGCGAAACTTGGGCAGGGGGGGAAGCTTTCTTT	CASSKSETWAGGEAFF
TRBV20-1	TRBJ1-2	.	.	TGCAGTGCTAAAGCGGGCCATAACTATGGCTACACCTTC	CSAKAGHNYGYTF
TRBV7-9	TRBJ2-2	.	few	TGTGCCAGCAGCCCCCCAGGGAACCCGAACACCGGGGAGCTGTTTTTT	CASSPPGNPNTGELFF
TRBV5-1	TRBJ2-1	.	.	TGCGCCAGCATCGACGGATTAAATGAGCAGTTCTTC	CASIDGLNEQFF
TRBV10-2	TRBJ2-3	.	.	TGCGCCAGCAGTGAGCGGGGGGCGGATACGCAGTATTTT	CASSERGADTQYF
TRBV6-2/TRBV6-3	TRBJ2-2	.	many	TGTGCCAGCAGGCCTCGATCCACCGGGGAGCTGTTTTTT	CASRPRSTGELFF